This T cell receptor beta chain was sequenced for a study of beta chain features in type 1 diabetes. The CDR3 is made up of 15 amino acids. Germline CDR1 reads KGHSH; CDR2 reads LQKENI. V trimming: 6 bases; J trimming: 9 bases; junction bases outside the gene matches: 11. Reverse transcribing all isolated RNA meant expressed TCRB transcripts were sequenced. Profiled with immunoSEQ multiplex PCR; TCRdb holds only in-frame clones, not every one. This repertoire shows about 160,000 clones, approximately 8% found once; its top ten account for roughly 0.97%. Worth noting for this clone: Its target is not known.

Study results and limitations: TCRB CDR3 length was moderately but significantly reduced in all four CD4+ subsets of Type 1 diabetes patients. Insertion counts at VDJ junctions were lower in type 1 diabetes patients, who also showed more deletions there. Small HLA sub-analyses could not settle whether HLA shapes TCRB rearrangement.

V and J are TRBV18 and TRBJ2-1, with TRBD1 matching 10 bases. The clonotype was recovered from a woman in her forties with type 1 diabetes. The source material was central memory CD4+ T cells from blood. CDR3 DNA: TGTGCCAGCTCCGGGGGACAGGGGATCGGGCCTGAGCAGTTCTTC. Its translation: CASSGGQGIGPEQFF.